These 19 T cell receptor beta chains were all obtained from the same sample, sequenced in a study of response to subunit inactivated influenza vaccine. Each CDR3 protein gets one entry after TCRdb re-called the RT-PCR reads with MiXCR. The top ten clones hold 2.8% of a sample with approximately 500,000 distinct CDR3 sequences, around 25% of them seen once. In addition, the sample was reused for a study of T cells expressing NK-cell markers. That investigation notes: A 5'RACE template switching approach incorporating UMIs was used to make TCR beta cDNA.

Here the sequenced sample was CD4+ T cells sorted from PBMCs, taken 12 days after vaccination. These receptors came from a man in his forties or fifties who received an inactivated influenza vaccine.

This chain links TRBV4-2 with TRBJ2-2, with D uncertain. The CDR3 consists of 14 residues. V lost 0 bases and J 4 bases, leaving 6 bases between the germline ends. CDR1 and CDR2 (germline): LGHNA, YNFKEQ. The CDR3 reads CASSQEVTTGELFF. The CDR3, as DNA: TGTGCCAGCAGCCAAGAAGTAACCACCGGGGAGCTGTTTTTT.

V gene TRBV5-6 combines with J gene TRBJ2-4; D is unclear. Germline assignment: CDR1 SGHDT and CDR2 YYEEEE. V was clipped by 1 base and J by 1 base, with 12 bases between them. This CDR3 region has 16 residues. CDR3 amino acids: CASSLLAEKAKNIQYF. The CDR3 DNA sequence: TGTGCCAGCAGCTTGCTCGCGGAGAAGGCCAAAAACATTCAGTACTTC.

This clonotype was counted once. The rearrangement links TRBV3-1 to TRBJ2-7, with D perhaps TRBD1 or TRBD2 (5 bases each). Germline assignment: CDR1 LGHDT and CDR2 YNNKEL (reference sequence). The CDR3 spans 16 residues. With 0 bases removed from V and 4 bases from J, the gap between germline ends came to 16 bases. The CDR3: CASSQDRLSGPYEQYF. The CDR3 nucleotides read TGTGCCAGCAGCCAAGATAGACTATCGGGACCGTACGAGCAGTACTTC.

This rearrangement joins TRBV20-1 to TRBJ1-2; 7 bases fit TRBD1. The CDR3 runs 14 residues. The V segment lost 5 bases and the J segment 4 bases; nucleotides outside the gene matches: 10. Germline V CDR1 and CDR2: DFQATT, SNEGSKA (reference sequence). The CDR3 DNA sequence: TGCAGTGCTGGCGACAGGGTGGTGGGCTATGGCTACACCTTC. Its translation is CSAGDRVVGYGYTF.

This clonotype was seen only a few times. The chain is built from TRBV7-2 and TRBJ2-3; 9 positions match TRBD2. There are 19 residues in the CDR3. V lost 2 bases to trimming and J lost 2 bases; unmatched junction nucleotides: 14. Germline CDR1 SGHTA, CDR2 FQGNSA. The CDR3 region has the DNA TGTGCCAGCAGCTTACCGACAGCCTTTCTAGCGGGGACCACAGATACGCAGTATTTT. Protein: CASSLPTAFLAGTTDTQYF. Full variable domain (remainder filled in from reference TRBV7-2 and TRBJ2-3): GAGVSQSPSNKVTEKGKDVELRCDPISGHTALYWYRQSLGQGLEFLIYFQGNSAPDKSGLPSDRFSAERTGGSVSTLTIQRTQQEDSAVYLCASSLPTAFLAGTTDTQYFGPGTRLTVL.

This chain uses TRBV7-8 with TRBJ2-7, with a tentative D call TRBD1 (5 bases). CDR3 length: 14 residues. V was trimmed by 1 base and J by 4 bases, leaving 11 bases between them. Germline V gene sequence: CDR1 SGHVS, CDR2 FQNEAQ. The CDR3 DNA sequence: TGTGCCAGCAGCTTAGGTTGGGGCTCATACGAGCAGTACTTC. Translated: CASSLGWGSYEQYF. The full variable domain, completed using reference TRBV7-8 and TRBJ2-7, is GAGVSQSPRYKVAKRGQDVALRCDPISGHVSLFWYQQALGQGPEFLTYFQNEAQLDKSGLPSDRFFAERPEGSVSTLKIQRTQQEDSAVYLCASSLGWGSYEQYFGPGTRLTVT.

V is TRBV20-1 and J is TRBJ2-7, with D maybe TRBD2 (7 bases). Germline CDR1 is DFQATT and CDR2 is SNEGSKA (reference sequence). V was pared by 0 bases and J by 2 bases, with 11 bases between. This CDR3 has 14 residues. The CDR3 DNA follows: TGCAGTGCTAGAGAAGGGGAGGGGGCCTACGAGCAGTACTTC. It specifies CSAREGEGAYEQYF.

The sample holds a few counts of this clonotype. The V call is TRBV28, the J call TRBJ1-6; D might be TRBD1 (6 bases). The V and J ends lost 7 bases and 6 bases respectively, with 16 bases between them. CDR3 length: 15 amino acids. Germline assignment: CDR1 MDHEN and CDR2 SYDVKM. The chain's CDR3 is CASNTPGHLNSPLHF. In nucleotides, the CDR3 is TGTGCCAGCAATACACCGGGACACCTTAATTCACCCCTCCACTTT.

The J gene is TRBJ2-7, the V gene TRBV11-2; the D is unclear. There are 13 residues in the CDR3. CDR1 is SGHAT, CDR2 FQNNGV, per germline. Trimming left V 10 bases short and J 0 bases short, with 13 bases between. The CDR3 protein is CATRTLRSYEQYF. CDR3 nucleotide sequence: TGTGCCACCCGGACCCTTCGCTCCTACGAGCAGTACTTC.

The gene calls are TRBV20-1 and TRBJ2-7, with D possibly TRBD2 on 7 matching bases. Germline CDR1 is DFQATT and CDR2 is SNEGSKA (reference sequence). This CDR3 spans 16 amino acids. Trimming removed 6 bases at V and 3 bases at J, with 24 bases between. This chain's CDR3 is CSALKGGGGSSYEQYF. CDR3 in DNA: TGCAGTGCCTTAAAAGGGGGGGGCGGGTCAAGCTACGAGCAGTACTTC.

The gene calls are TRBV12-3 or TRBV12-4 and TRBJ2-5; tentatively, D is TRBD1 (5 bases). V lost 5 bases, J lost 0 bases, and 10 bases lay in between. The CDR3 is made up of 14 amino acids. The CDR3 sequence: CASSLGQDQETQYF. The CDR3 DNA follows: TGTGCCAGCAGTCTCGGACAAGACCAAGAGACCCAGTACTTC.

This chain connects TRBV9 to TRBJ2-1, with 8 nucleotides matching TRBD2. V shed 1 base and J 2 bases; nucleotides not matched to a gene: 2. Germline V lookup: CDR1 SGDLS, CDR2 YYNGEE. This CDR3 contains 15 residues. The DNA of the CDR3 is TGTGCCAGCAGCGTAACGGGAGGGCCCTACAATGAGCAGTTCTTC. Its translation is CASSVTGGPYNEQFF. Variable domain in full (rest from reference TRBV9 and TRBJ2-1): DSGVTQTPKHLITATGQRVTLRCSPRSGDLSVYWYQQSLDQGLQFLIQYYNGEERAKGNILERFSAQQFPDLHSELNLSSLELGDSALYFCASSVTGGPYNEQFFGPGTRLTVL.

This clonotype has a handful of counts. This chain links TRBV18 with TRBJ2-5; D gene ambiguous. Germline V lookup: CDR1 KGHSH, CDR2 LQKENI. CDR3 length equals 18 residues. Trimming removed 2 bases from V and 2 bases from J, with 21 bases in between. CDR3 sequence (DNA): TGTGCCAGCTCACCAAAACCTTGGCAACGACCGTCTCAAGAGACCCAGTACTTC. Translation gives CASSPKPWQRPSQETQYF.

The table lists this clonotype with many counts. V gene TRBV12-3 or TRBV12-4 combines with J gene TRBJ1-6; D call uncertain. The CDR3 runs to 15 residues. V lost 1 base, J lost 4 bases, and 8 bases lay in between. The CDR3 is CASSLGAEYNSPLHF. In nucleotides, the CDR3 is TGTGCCAGCAGTTTAGGGGCAGAATATAATTCACCCCTCCACTTT.

This clonotype has a handful of counts. The chain couples TRBV11-2 to TRBJ2-1; 10 bases match TRBD2. The CDR3 spans 15 residues. Trimming at V came to 4 bases and at J to 5 bases, leaving 5 bases not matched to a gene. In germline, CDR1 is SGHAT, CDR2 FQNNGV. CDR3 protein: CASSSLAGAHNEQFF. CDR3 nucleotide sequence: TGTGCCAGCAGCTCCCTAGCGGGAGCCCACAATGAGCAGTTCTTC. Full variable domain (outside the CDR3, taken from reference TRBV11-2 and TRBJ2-1): EAGVAQSPRYKIIEKRQSVAFWCNPISGHATLYWYQQILGQGPKLLIQFQNNGVVDDSQLPKDRFSAERLKGVDSTLKIQPAKLEDSAVYLCASSSLAGAHNEQFFGPGTRLTVL.

This clonotype was observed a few times. V is TRBV20-1 and J is TRBJ2-1, with D unclear. From germline, CDR1 is DFQATT and CDR2 SNEGSKA (reference sequence). The CDR3 loop spans 12 amino acids. The V end lost 6 bases, the J end lost 4 bases, and 10 bases lay between the germline ends. CDR3 DNA sequence: TGCAGTGCATCTGACCAGTACAATGAGCAGTTCTTC. This sequence encodes CSASDQYNEQFF.

V gene TRBV10-3 combines with J gene TRBJ2-7, with a tentative D call TRBD2 (5 bases). Germline CDR1 is ENHRY and CDR2 is SYGVKD. V was trimmed by 4 bases and J by 3 bases, leaving 13 bases between them. CDR3 length: 14 amino acids. Here the CDR3 reads CAISGGAWGYEQYF. The CDR3, as DNA: TGTGCCATCAGTGGGGGAGCGTGGGGCTACGAGCAGTACTTC.

In this sample, this clonotype turned up many times. One junction end disagrees with the germline gene, perhaps due to a read error. V gene TRBV7-9 combines with J gene TRBJ2-3; unclear D gene. The germline V gene encodes CDR1 SEHNR and CDR2 FQNEAQ (reference sequence). CDR3 length: 13 amino acids. The CDR3 coding sequence is TGCGCCAGCAGCTTGGTAGGGTCAGATACGCAGTATTTT. This gives the protein CASSLVGSDTQYF.

This clonotype occurred a few times. This chain connects TRBV5-1 to TRBJ2-3; 7 nucleotides agree with TRBD2. V was clipped by 6 bases and J by 2 bases; unmatched bases: 9. CDR1 is SGHRS and CDR2 is YFSETQ in the germline V gene. This CDR3 contains 15 residues. The CDR3 loop reads CASTLSGYDTDTQYF. As DNA, the CDR3 is TGCGCCAGCACCCTTAGCGGGTATGACACAGATACGCAGTATTTT.